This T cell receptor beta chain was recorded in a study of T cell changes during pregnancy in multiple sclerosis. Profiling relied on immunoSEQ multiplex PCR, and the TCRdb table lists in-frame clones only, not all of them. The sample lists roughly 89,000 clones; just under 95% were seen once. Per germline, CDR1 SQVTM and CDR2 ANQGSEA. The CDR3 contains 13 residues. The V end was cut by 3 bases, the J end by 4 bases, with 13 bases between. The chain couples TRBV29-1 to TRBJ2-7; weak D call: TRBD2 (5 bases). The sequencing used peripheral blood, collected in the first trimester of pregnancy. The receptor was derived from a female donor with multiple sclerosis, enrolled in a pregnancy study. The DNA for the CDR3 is TGCAGCGTTGACGGCCTAGCTGGTTACGAGCAGTACTTC. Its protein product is CSVDGLAGYEQYF.